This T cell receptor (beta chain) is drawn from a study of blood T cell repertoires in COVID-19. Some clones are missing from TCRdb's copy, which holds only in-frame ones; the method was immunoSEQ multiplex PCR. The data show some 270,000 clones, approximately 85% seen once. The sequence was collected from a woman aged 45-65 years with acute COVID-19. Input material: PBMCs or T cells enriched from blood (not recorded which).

This chain's CDR3 is CASSQDSVTGAGTIYF. For the CDR3, the DNA is TGTGCCAGCAGCCAAGACTCGGTGACAGGTGCCGGGACCATATATTTT. The rearrangement links TRBV4-2 to TRBJ1-3, with D maybe TRBD1 (6 bases). Between the trimmed V and J ends, which lost 0 bases and 10 bases, there was a span of 19 bases. In germline, CDR1 is LGHNA, CDR2 YNFKEQ. The CDR3 consists of 16 residues.